The TCR beta chain under discussion was sequenced for a study of blood T cell repertoires in COVID-19. Study information: COVID-19 samples, acute and convalescent, were from the United States, Italy and Spain. Sources were T cells, B-cell-depleted T cells, or PBMCs; the material itself was cDNA or gDNA.

A few counts support this clone. The V segment lost 3 bases and the J segment 8 bases; nucleotides outside the gene matches: 7. Germline CDR1 KGHSH, CDR2 LQKENI. The CDR3 spans 14 residues. Per the study methods: Estimates of nucleated cell counts were drawn from the amplification of reference gene primers. Clones were read by immunoSEQ multiplex PCR, and TCRdb kept only the in-frame ones, dropping some. V, J and clone size derive from that table, while D and trimming were established from the DNA sequence. The sample lists about 150,000 clones, around 84% seen once, with roughly two fifths in the top ten.

The chain joins TRBV18 to TRBJ1-2, with 9 positions matching TRBD1. This receptor was taken from a human donor in a cohort sampled during active COVID-19. The source material was peripheral blood. CDR3 bases: TGTGCCAGCTCACCCCTTGGGACAGGGCAGGGCTACACCTTC. It encodes CASSPLGTGQGYTF.